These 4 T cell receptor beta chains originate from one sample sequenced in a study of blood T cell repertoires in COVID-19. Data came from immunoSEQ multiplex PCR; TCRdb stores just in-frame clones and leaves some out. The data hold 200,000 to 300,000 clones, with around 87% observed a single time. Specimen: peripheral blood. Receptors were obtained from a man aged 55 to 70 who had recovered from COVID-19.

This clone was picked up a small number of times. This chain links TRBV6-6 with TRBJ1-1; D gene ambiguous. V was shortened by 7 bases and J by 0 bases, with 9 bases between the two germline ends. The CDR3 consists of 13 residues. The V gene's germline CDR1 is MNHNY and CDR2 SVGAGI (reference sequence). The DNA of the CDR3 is TGTGCCAGCATGGAGGTGATGAACACTGAAGCTTTCTTT. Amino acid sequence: CASMEVMNTEAFF.

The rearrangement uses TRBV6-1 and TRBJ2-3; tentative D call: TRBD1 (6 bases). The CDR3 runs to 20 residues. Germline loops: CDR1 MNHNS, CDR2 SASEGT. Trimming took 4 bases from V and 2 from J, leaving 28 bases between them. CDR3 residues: CASSGRQVGREWIITDTQYF. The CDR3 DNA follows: TGTGCCAGCAGTGGGCGACAGGTAGGTAGGGAGTGGATAATCACAGATACGCAGTATTTT.

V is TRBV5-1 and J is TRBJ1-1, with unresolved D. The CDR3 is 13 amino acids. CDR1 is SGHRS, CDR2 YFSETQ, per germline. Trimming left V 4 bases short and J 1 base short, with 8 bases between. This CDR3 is CASSREPNTEAFF. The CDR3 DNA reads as TGCGCCAGCAGCAGAGAGCCGAACACTGAAGCTTTCTTT.

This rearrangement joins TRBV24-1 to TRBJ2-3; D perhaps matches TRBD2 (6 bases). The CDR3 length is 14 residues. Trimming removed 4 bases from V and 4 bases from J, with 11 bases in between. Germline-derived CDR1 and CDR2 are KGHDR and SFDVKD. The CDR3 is CATSEPTGADTQYF. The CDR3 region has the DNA TGTGCCACCAGTGAACCCACGGGGGCAGATACGCAGTATTTT.